The rows below give T cell receptor beta chains drawn from one sample of a study of identical twins. TCRdb passed the 5' RACE reads through MiXCR, listing each CDR3 protein once. The data show 1.5 million to 2 million distinct CDR3 sequences, with about 32% seen just once and over 0.25% held by the top ten. Sequenced material: cord blood. These receptors originate from a newborn girl in good health. CDR3s include the opening cysteine and the closing phenylalanine or tryptophan. A D gene is named only where the DNA matches it firmly. Clone size is not always given. Where it is, it says once, few, many or a class for expanded clones.

TGTGCCAGCAGTACGGGACAGCACTATGACTACACCTTC | CASSTGQHYDYTF | TRBV12-3/TRBV12-4 | - | TRBD1 | TRBJ1-2
TGTGCCAGCAGCCAGGGAAAAGGGAATTCACCCCTCCACTTT | CASSQGKGNSPLHF | TRBV16 | few | - | TRBJ1-6
TGTGCCAGCAGTTTAATTCGTCTAGCGGGGCCTTACAATGAGCAGTTCTTC | CASSLIRLAGPYNEQFF | TRBV12-3/TRBV12-4 | many | TRBD2 | TRBJ2-1
TGCGCCAGCAGCTTGTCCGGACAGGCAACTAATGAAAAACTGTTTTTT | CASSLSGQATNEKLFF | TRBV5-1 | - | TRBD1 | TRBJ1-4
TGTGCCAGCACCATAGACTACGAGCAGTACTTC | CASTIDYEQYF | TRBV7-9 | - | - | TRBJ2-7
TGTGCCAGCAGCCTGCGGCGGGACAGCGAAGCTTTCTTT | CASSLRRDSEAFF | TRBV7-2 | - | TRBD1 | TRBJ1-1
TGCAGCGTTGAAGGACTAGCGGGAATTTGGTATACGCAGTATTTT | CSVEGLAGIWYTQYF | TRBV29-1 | few | TRBD2 | TRBJ2-3
TGTGCCAGCAGCCGGACGGGCTGGAATCAGCCCCAGCATTTT | CASSRTGWNQPQHF | TRBV7-2 | - | - | TRBJ1-5
TGTGCTAGTGGTTGGGTTCGGGGGGCAGGCTATGGCTACACCTTC | CASGWVRGAGYGYTF | TRBV12-5 | - | - | TRBJ1-2
TGTGCCAGCAGCCCGCTAGGGGGGCCCGACTCCTACGAGCAGTACTTC | CASSPLGGPDSYEQYF | TRBV11-2 | - | - | TRBJ2-7
TGTGCCAGCAGCCTCACGACAGGGCAAGAGACCCAGTACTTC | CASSLTTGQETQYF | TRBV9 | few | TRBD1 | TRBJ2-5
TGTGCCAGCAGCCAAGTTAGAAGCGGGGGGGCCTACAATGAGCAGTACTTC | CASSQVRSGGAYNEQYF | TRBV4-2 | - | TRBD2 | TRBJ2-7
TGTGCCAGCAGTGAGTACGGCCGGGGGCGTCTAGCCAAAAACATTCAGTACTTC | CASSEYGRGRLAKNIQYF | TRBV28 | - | - | TRBJ2-4
TGTGCCAGCAGCCCGCCGACTAGCGGGAAGCAGTTCTTC | CASSPPTSGKQFF | TRBV7-8 | - | TRBD2 | TRBJ2-1
TGTGCCAGCAGCCAAGAACTGGGGGCCCTTTCAGAGACCCAGTACTTC | CASSQELGALSETQYF | TRBV4-2 | many | - | TRBJ2-5
TGCAGTGCTAGAGATCAAGCGGCCGGTACCCAGTACTTC | CSARDQAAGTQYF | TRBV20-1 | - | - | TRBJ2-5
TGCAGCGTTACAGGGGGGGGCTACGAGCAGTACTTC | CSVTGGGYEQYF | TRBV29-1 | few | - | TRBJ2-7
TGCAGTGCTAGAGATCTATTGGTTACCGGGGAGCTGTTTTTT | CSARDLLVTGELFF | TRBV20-1 | few | - | TRBJ2-2
TGCAGTGCTAGAGATATCGGGGGCCCCTACGAGCAGTACTTC | CSARDIGGPYEQYF | TRBV20-1 | few | - | TRBJ2-7
TGTGCCAGCAGGGTCTCCGGGGCCTCATCTGGAAACACCATATATTTT | CASRVSGASSGNTIYF | TRBV6-1 | - | - | TRBJ1-3
TGTGCCAGCAGTTCTCCGGGACAAAACACCGGGGAGCTGTTTTTT | CASSSPGQNTGELFF | TRBV12-3/TRBV12-4 | few | - | TRBJ2-2
TGTGCCGCAGCGGGTGAGGACAGGCGGCTTCAGTACTTC | CAAAGEDRRLQYF | TRBV12-3/TRBV12-4 | - | - | TRBJ2-7
TGTGCCAGCAGCGCTGGGGGTAACACTGAAGCTTTCTTT | CASSAGGNTEAFF | TRBV5-6 | many | - | TRBJ1-1
TGTGCCAGCAGTTCCCAGGGGGCGCGAGGAAACACCATATATTTT | CASSSQGARGNTIYF | TRBV6-5 | - | TRBD1 | TRBJ1-3
TGTGCCAGCAGCCAAGGGGATGGTAACTATGGCTACACCTTC | CASSQGDGNYGYTF | TRBV3-1 | few | - | TRBJ1-2
TGCGCCAGCAGCTTGGATAGGAGAACGACAGATACGCAGTATTTT | CASSLDRRTTDTQYF | TRBV5-1 | - | - | TRBJ2-3
TGTGCCACCAGCTCCCCGGACAGGCATGGGGATACGCAGTATTTT | CATSSPDRHGDTQYF | TRBV24-1 | few | TRBD1 | TRBJ2-3
TGTGCCAGCAGTTCGAACAGGGACACCGGGGAGCTGTTTTTT | CASSSNRDTGELFF | TRBV7-9 | once | - | TRBJ2-2
TGTGCCAGCAGTTGGGCTCTGGACAATGAGCAGTTCTTC | CASSWALDNEQFF | TRBV27 | - | - | TRBJ2-1
TGTGCCACCAGTGACAGGGGACAGGGTTGGAATCAGCCCCAGCATTTT | CATSDRGQGWNQPQHF | TRBV24-1 | - | TRBD1 | TRBJ1-5
TGTGCCAGCAGCTTATCCCAAACTAGCGGGGGGGCGGCAGATACGCAGTATTTT | CASSLSQTSGGAADTQYF | TRBV7-9 | - | TRBD2 | TRBJ2-3
TGCAGTGCTAGACCGGGACTAGTCTCCTACGAGCAGTACTTC | CSARPGLVSYEQYF | TRBV20-1 | - | TRBD2 | TRBJ2-7
TGTGCCAGCACTAATCAGGGGGGGGGAACTGAAGCTTTCTTT | CASTNQGGGTEAFF | TRBV25-1 | - | TRBD1 | TRBJ1-1
TGTGCCAGCAGTTGGGGACAGGATAGTCGCGTCTATGGCTACACCTTC | CASSWGQDSRVYGYTF | TRBV28 | - | TRBD1 | TRBJ1-2
TGTGCCACCAGTGATAGCGGGGGGGCTTTTTTTACGCAGTATTTT | CATSDSGGAFFTQYF | TRBV24-1 | once | TRBD2 | TRBJ2-3
TGTGCCAGCAGCCAATCAGCCGGGGGCGAATCACCCCTCCACTTT | CASSQSAGGESPLHF | TRBV16 | few | - | TRBJ1-6
TGTGCCAGCAGCCGAGAAGGGGGCCCGGATGAAAAACTGTTTTTT | CASSREGGPDEKLFF | TRBV4-2 | - | TRBD1 | TRBJ1-4